This entry concerns a single T cell receptor beta chain. The antigen it recognizes is unknown. Per-base quality was not reported, and no clone a single base away is much larger than it. TCRbeta CDR3 regions were amplified from genomic DNA by means of the immunoSEQ Assay, a bias-controlled multiplex PCR. The authors processed their data as follows. Nucleated cell counts per sample were estimated from amplification of reference gene primers within the assay. To quantify the absolute abundance of each unique TCRbeta CDR3 rearrangement, sequence reads were collapsed and filtered. Productive Simpson clonality was computed per sample as the square root of Simpson's diversity index over productive rearrangements. The clones in this table, taken by TCRdb from immuneACCESS, are in-frame only. Not every clone is retained; where verified, under half of the shortfall comes from an unresolved V gene, and the cause of the rest is unknown. V and J calls and clone size are copied from that table; D and trimming were computed from the DNA. Present in this sample are about 20,000 clones, 79% of which were seen just once. Of the sample, approximately 53% falls within the top ten clones.

The sample is drawn from a study of blood T cell repertoires in COVID-19 (dated by TCRdb to the early 2020s). As for the study more broadly: Samples from collaborators originated in the United States, Italy and Spain and spanned both the acute and convalescent phases of COVID-19. The prospective study material was composed of cDNA or gDNA derived from T cells, B-cell-depleted T cells, or PBMCs. The dataset comprised deeply sampled blood TCRbeta repertoires from subjects exposed to, actively infected with, or recovered from COVID-19. A freely available public database, intended as a resource for researchers studying the immune response to SARS-CoV-2, is where the repertoires were released. The samples were drawn from the first 160 participants of the ongoing ImmuneRACE study and from more than 1,000 subjects provided by 6 global collaborators. The sample metadata nearly always contained a de-identified subject ID, COVID-19 status, age in years and sex. Where available, HLA class I and class II types were taken from metadata supplied by the sample provider and were not determined by assay-based typing.

On the study overall, not on this receptor specifically: The amount of clinical and demographic metadata varied by source and participant and was provided uncurated.

Whole blood was collected in K2EDTA tubes by collaborating institutions according to the institutions' own protocols. Collaborator samples were shipped for TCRbeta analysis as frozen whole blood, isolated PBMCs, or DNA extracted from either sample type. V sheds 1 base and J sheds 8 bases, leaving 15 bases between their ends. Taken from cysteine to phenylalanine, the CDR3 has 14 residues. The sequence is cut down to CDR3 DNA, 42 bases in frame from base 1. CDR1 and CDR2 are drawn from the germline V gene: SQVTM, ANQGSEA. The V gene is TRBV29-1 and the J gene is TRBJ2-1; TRBD1 is perhaps the D gene, given 6 matching bases. Material for sequencing was peripheral blood. The receptor's source is a man older than 75 with acute or convalescent COVID-19. The nucleotide sequence is TGCAGCGTTGAAGTGCCTGCTCAGGGGCATGAGCAGTTCTTC. Its translation is CSVEVPAQGHEQFF.